The T cell receptor (beta chain) described here comes from a study of CD8 T cells in ankylosing spondylitis. Study observations and caveats: Earlier reports found some motif variants in synovial fluid and blood in reactive arthritis. The study looked at matched synovial fluid samples from ankylosing spondylitis patients. Disease-linked clones were reported to be significantly enriched there.

This clonotype has ten or more counts. Its antigen is unidentified. TCRdb itself ran the 5' RACE reads through MiXCR, one entry per CDR3 protein. This table has 200,000 or so distinct CDR3 sequences, over 15% appearing once. This CDR3 has 14 amino acids. From germline, CDR1 is MGHDK and CDR2 SYGVNS. Trimming left V 5 bases short and J 7 bases short, with 15 bases between. This TCR was recovered from a male donor aged 5 to 30 with ankylosing spondylitis or in good health (not recorded which). The V call is TRBV25-1, the J call TRBJ1-5; no clear D. Sample: blood, either unsorted or a sorted T cell fraction (not recorded which). The DNA for the CDR3 is TGTGCCAGCAGTAGTGAAGGTCCGGGGCAGCCCCAGCATTTT. Amino acid sequence: CASSSEGPGQPQHF.